The subject of this entry is one T cell receptor (beta chain). No antigen is known for it. Primers included in the PCR were 60 Vbeta and 13 Jbeta primers. Clones were read by immunoSEQ multiplex PCR, and TCRdb kept only the in-frame ones, dropping some. Of about 110,000 clones in the sample, just under 80% were seen once. This entry belongs to a study of cytomegalovirus exposure and HLA in healthy donors. General study points: An analysis done earlier found most TCR beta V segments productive about 87% or about 30% of the time. Later analysis identified 15,000 to 20,000 TCR beta sequences associated with HLA alleles, using a false discovery rate threshold of 0.05. Later on, analysis showed that most CMV-associated TCR beta chains appeared to be HLA-restricted.

V was clipped by 0 bases and J by 3 bases, with 10 bases between them. The CDR3 has 14 residues. Germline V gives CDR1 SGHRS, CDR2 YFSETQ. Sequenced sample: PBMCs. V is TRBV5-1 and J is TRBJ2-7; a weak D match, TRBD2 (6 bases). The source is a male donor in good health and CMV-seronegative. This CDR3 reads CASSLEWRGYEQYF. CDR3 coding DNA: TGCGCCAGCAGCTTGGAGTGGAGGGGCTACGAGCAGTACTTC.